A single sample gave rise to the 24 T cell receptor beta chains below, sequenced in a study of shared clonotypes between healthy human individuals. Generated by immunoSEQ multiplex PCR, the TCRdb table keeps only in-frame clones and is missing some. Of over a million clones in the sample, roughly 96% were seen once. Specimen: naive CD4+ T cells sorted from blood. Subset here: CD45RA+ positively selected. These receptors all stem from a man in his thirties or forties in good health.

The gene calls are TRBV6-6 and TRBJ1-5; TRBD1 is a possible D gene (6 bases). In germline, CDR1 is MNHNY, CDR2 SVGAGI (reference sequence). The CDR3 is made up of 13 amino acids. Deletions cut 6 bases from V and 4 bases from J, with 10 bases between. This chain's CDR3 is CASSNTGNQPQHF. DNA of the CDR3: TGTGCCAGCAGCAACACAGGGAATCAGCCCCAGCATTTT.

The chain couples TRBV9 to TRBJ1-3; TRBD1 might be the D (5 bases). Germline V lookup: CDR1 SGDLS, CDR2 YYNGEE. CDR3 size: 15 residues. Trimming stripped 3 bases from V and 7 bases from J, with 17 bases between. This CDR3 is CASSGDPRGSNTIYF. As DNA, the CDR3 is TGTGCCAGCAGCGGAGACCCCCGGGGGAGCAACACCATATATTTT.

This clone has just one count. The CDR3 region is CASSLGGSGVTEAFF. For the CDR3, the DNA is TGTGCCAGCAGCTTAGGGGGTTCAGGGGTCACTGAAGCTTTCTTT. The gene calls are TRBV7-3 and TRBJ1-1, with a weak D call TRBD1 (6 bases). The CDR3 spans 15 residues. Trimming removed 2 bases at V and 4 bases at J, with 14 bases between. Germline V gives CDR1 SGHTA, CDR2 FQGTGA.

V gene TRBV4-1 combines with J gene TRBJ2-7, with D perhaps matching TRBD2 (6 bases). Trimming removed 0 bases from V and 2 bases from J, with 20 bases in between. Germline CDR1 reads MGHRA; CDR2 reads YSYEKL. The length of the CDR3 is 18 residues. The CDR3 region is CASSQEPPRQGGTYEQYF. For the CDR3, the DNA is TGCGCCAGCAGCCAAGAGCCCCCCCGGCAGGGAGGAACCTACGAGCAGTACTTC.

The rearrangement links TRBV2 to TRBJ2-1; 13 bases fit TRBD2. Germline loops: CDR1 SNHLY, CDR2 FYNNEI. V gave up 7 bases and J gave up 8 bases; unmatched junction bases: 5. The CDR3 length is 14 residues. The CDR3 spells CASTRTSGSYEQFF. CDR3 DNA sequence: TGTGCCAGCACGAGGACTAGCGGGAGCTATGAGCAGTTCTTC.

The genes are TRBV2 and TRBJ2-1; D unclear. CDR3 length: 14 residues. Germline values: CDR1 SNHLY, CDR2 FYNNEI. V lost 7 bases to trimming and J lost 9 bases, with 19 bases between them. CDR3 amino acids: CASTDRLGSGEQFF. As DNA, the CDR3 is TGTGCCAGCACGGACCGACTCGGGTCCGGTGAGCAGTTCTTC.

The chain couples TRBV19 to TRBJ1-5; maybe TRBD1 (5 bases). CDR3 length: 15 amino acids. Trimming took 7 bases from V and 6 from J, leaving 19 bases between them. CDR1 is LNHDA, CDR2 SQIVND, per germline (reference sequence). CDR3 nucleotides: TGTGCCAGTACCAGTAGCACAGGCGGTGTTCAGCCCCAGCATTTT. This translates into CASTSSTGGVQPQHF.

This chain uses TRBV29-1 with TRBJ2-7, with 13 bases aligning to TRBD2. Looked up from germline, CDR1 is SQVTM and CDR2 is ANQGSEA. The CDR3 is 13 amino acids. V lost 7 bases, J lost 2 bases, and 2 bases stayed unmatched. CDR3 region: CSAGTSGAYEQYF. The CDR3 DNA reads as TGCAGCGCCGGGACTAGCGGGGCCTACGAGCAGTACTTC.

The chain couples TRBV5-4 to TRBJ1-1; 8 bases agree with TRBD1. Germline CDR1 reads SGHNT; CDR2 reads YYREEE (reference sequence). V shed 2 bases, J shed 1 base, and the junction held 4 bases outside the gene matches. CDR3 size: 15 residues. CDR3 in amino acids: CASSLPGTGNTEAFF. In DNA, the CDR3 is TGTGCCAGCAGCTTACCCGGGACAGGGAACACTGAAGCTTTCTTT.

J is TRBJ2-3 and V is TRBV4-3, with D unresolved. V was shortened by 0 bases and J by 2 bases, with 9 bases between the two germline ends. This CDR3 is built from 15 residues. In germline, CDR1 is LGHNA, CDR2 YSLEER. CDR3 nucleotide sequence: TGCGCCAGCAGCCAAGAAGGCGGAAACACAGATACGCAGTATTTT. Amino acids: CASSQEGGNTDTQYF.

The chain uses TRBV6-5 and TRBJ2-7; D may be TRBD1 (5 bases). V lost 0 bases, J lost 3 bases, and 9 bases lay in between. From germline, CDR1 is MNHEY and CDR2 SVGAGI. The CDR3 loop spans 14 amino acids. DNA of the CDR3: TGTGCCAGCAGTTACTCGTTGCAGGGCTACGAGCAGTACTTC. Its translation is CASSYSLQGYEQYF.

This clone was seen a single time. The chain links TRBV7-9 to TRBJ1-4; D perhaps matches TRBD1 (5 bases). The CDR3 loop spans 13 amino acids. V lost 8 bases, J lost 1 base, and 8 bases lay in between. CDR1 and CDR2 (germline): SEHNR, FQNEAQ (reference sequence). DNA of the CDR3: TGTGCCAGCCACCAGGGAACTAATGAAAAACTGTTTTTT. Translating gives CASHQGTNEKLFF.

The chain uses TRBV28 and TRBJ2-1; 8 positions agree with TRBD1. J lost 2 bases, V lost 4 bases, and 4 bases had no gene match. This CDR3 contains 15 residues. Germline V CDR1 and CDR2: MDHEN, SYDVKM. This CDR3 is CASSSPGGPYNEQFF. CDR3 nucleotides: TGTGCCAGCAGTTCCCCAGGGGGCCCCTACAATGAGCAGTTCTTC.

The chain uses TRBV11-2 and TRBJ1-3, with D uncertain. Trimming took off 1 base at V and 7 bases at J, with 14 bases between the two ends. The CDR3 spans 15 residues. Germline assignment: CDR1 SGHAT and CDR2 FQNNGV. The CDR3 region is CASSLGGGLGNTIYF. In DNA form, the CDR3 reads TGTGCCAGCAGCTTAGGTGGTGGACTGGGGAACACCATATATTTT. Looking up the rest from reference TRBV11-2 and TRBJ1-3 gives the full variable domain: EAGVAQSPRYKIIEKRQSVAFWCNPISGHATLYWYQQILGQGPKLLIQFQNNGVVDDSQLPKDRFSAERLKGVDSTLKIQPAKLEDSAVYLCASSLGGGLGNTIYFGEGSWLTVV.

V gene TRBV19 combines with J gene TRBJ1-1; 11 nucleotides match TRBD1. CDR3 length: 14 amino acids. J was trimmed by 8 bases and V by 8 bases; bases with no gene match: 10. CDR1 LNHDA and CDR2 SQIVND come from the germline V gene (reference sequence). In DNA, the CDR3 is TGTGCCAGTGACCGGACAGGGGGCGGACAGGAAGCTTTCTTT. Translation: CASDRTGGGQEAFF.

Only a few counts were recorded for this clone. Other nucleotide sequences in the sample specify the same CDR3. The CDR3 is CASTRNTEAFF. In nucleotides, the CDR3 is TGTGCCAGCACAAGGAACACTGAAGCTTTCTTT. The genes are TRBV19 and TRBJ1-1; D not resolved. Trimming shortened V by 9 bases and J by 1 base, and 6 bases separated the two germline ends. This CDR3 region has 11 residues. Germline V gene data show CDR1 as LNHDA and CDR2 as SQIVND (reference sequence).

The chain combines TRBV5-4 with TRBJ2-4; 7 positions match TRBD1. J lost 10 bases, V lost 4 bases, and 5 bases had no gene match. CDR3 length equals 12 residues. CDR1 and CDR2 from the germline V gene are SGHNT and YYREEE (reference sequence). This CDR3 reads CASSRDSEIQYF. For the CDR3, the DNA is TGTGCCAGCAGCCGGGACAGTGAGATTCAGTACTTC.

This clone was recorded once. This same CDR3 is encoded by further DNA sequences in the sample. The chain has TRBV28 and TRBJ1-4; maybe TRBD1 (5 bases). The CDR3 extends over 15 amino acids. V shed 3 bases and J shed 2 bases, with 10 bases lying between them. The germline gives CDR1 MDHEN, CDR2 SYDVKM. CDR3 nucleotides: TGTGCCAGCAGTTTGGCCGGGGCGACTAATGAAAAACTGTTTTTT. Translation: CASSLAGATNEKLFF.

CDR3 DNA: TGTGCCAGTAGTATGTTGGGTAGTCAGCCCCAGCATTTT. Amino acid sequence: CASSMLGSQPQHF. The V call is TRBV19, the J call TRBJ1-5; D unclear. There are 13 residues in the CDR3. Deletions cut 3 bases from V and 6 bases from J, with 9 bases between. From germline, CDR1 is LNHDA and CDR2 SQIVND (reference sequence).

J is TRBJ1-3 and V is TRBV18, with D unclear. This CDR3 is built from 14 residues. The germline V gene encodes CDR1 KGHSH and CDR2 LQKENI. The V and J ends lost 5 bases and 3 bases respectively, with 11 bases between them. In DNA form, the CDR3 reads TGTGCCAGCTCAGTAGCAGCTAATGGAAACACCATATATTTT. Translating gives CASSVAANGNTIYF. The full variable domain, with the rest looked up from reference TRBV18 and TRBJ1-3, is NAGVMQNPRHLVRRRGQEARLRCSPMKGHSHVYWYRQLPEEGLKFMVYLQKENIIDESGMPKERFSAEFPKEGPSILRIQQVVRGDSAAYFCASSVAANGNTIYFGEGSWLTVV.

The chain has TRBV10-2 and TRBJ2-2, with TRBD2 matching over 8 bases. The CDR3 has 16 amino acids. The germline gives CDR1 WSHSY, CDR2 SAAADI. V was clipped by 10 bases and J by 2 bases; unmatched bases: 12. This chain's CDR3 is CATQLQAGVNTGELFF. CDR3 coding DNA: TGCGCCACCCAGCTACAAGCGGGAGTTAACACCGGGGAGCTGTTTTTT.

The rearrangement joins TRBV7-8 to TRBJ2-7, with 10 bases lining up with TRBD1. V lost 0 bases, J lost 3 bases, and 2 bases stayed unmatched. Germline values: CDR1 SGHVS, CDR2 FQNEAQ. The CDR3 totals 15 residues. The CDR3 nucleotides read TGTGCCAGCAGCTTAGCTGGGGACAGGGGCTACGAGCAGTACTTC. Protein: CASSLAGDRGYEQYF.

This chain joins TRBV5-1 and TRBJ2-2, with a weak D call TRBD2 (7 bases). The CDR3 totals 16 residues. CDR1 SGHRS and CDR2 YFSETQ come from the germline V gene. Trimming cost V 5 bases and J 2 bases, with 16 bases left between them. The chain's CDR3 is CASSGGLADNTGELFF. DNA of the CDR3: TGCGCCAGCAGTGGGGGGCTAGCGGACAACACCGGGGAGCTGTTTTTT.

The rearrangement joins TRBV5-1 to TRBJ1-4; no firm D call. CDR3 size: 15 residues. Looked up from germline, CDR1 is SGHRS and CDR2 is YFSETQ. V lost 4 bases, J lost 0 bases, and 10 bases lay in between. CDR3 nucleotides: TGCGCCAGCAGCACTGGACGGCCAACTAATGAAAAACTGTTTTTT. Translation: CASSTGRPTNEKLFF.